These T cell receptor beta chains were read from a single sample in a study of T cell clones after liver transplantation. The data were produced by immunoSEQ multiplex PCR, yet TCRdb's version contains in-frame clones alone and is incomplete. This table holds around 71,000 clones, around 80% found once. The sample consisted of CD4+ T cells from blood, taken 12 months after liver transplant. The origin of the receptors is a human patient who received a liver transplant. Some of the T cells may derive from the graft donor. Each CDR3 is given with its conserved first and last residue. Fields, in order: D gene, clone size, J gene, V gene, CDR3 protein, CDR3 DNA. D genes are given only for firm matches. Size values are once, few and many counts, or a class for expanded clones, and some rows have none.

>TRBD1|NA|TRBJ1-1|TRBV7-2
CASSLVDRANTEAFF
TGTGCCAGCAGCTTAGTAGACAGGGCGAACACTGAAGCTTTCTTT
>NA|NA|TRBJ2-5|TRBV11-2
CASSLQGFGETQYF
TGTGCCAGCAGCTTACAGGGATTCGGAGAGACCCAGTACTTC
>TRBD1|NA|TRBJ1-1|TRBV6-9
CASSSSSTGTNTEAFF
TGTGCCAGCAGTTCTTCTTCGACAGGGACTAACACTGAAGCTTTCTTT
>TRBD1|NA|TRBJ1-3|TRBV2
CATGQGRKNTIYF
TGTGCCACAGGACAGGGGAGAAAAAACACCATATATTTT
>TRBD1|NA|TRBJ1-5|TRBV23-1
CASRQGKGNQPQHF
TGCGCCAGCAGACAGGGGAAAGGCAATCAGCCCCAGCATTTT
>TRBD1|NA|TRBJ2-7|TRBV4-1
CASSQSPGTAAYEQYF
TGCGCCAGCAGCCAAAGCCCTGGGACAGCGGCCTACGAGCAGTACTTC
>NA|NA|TRBJ2-2|TRBV28
CASMAANTGELFF
TGTGCCAGCATGGCCGCGAACACCGGGGAGCTGTTTTTT
>NA|NA|TRBJ2-5|TRBV4-1
CASSQQPGGEKETQYF
TGCGCCAGCAGCCAGCAACCCGGAGGGGAAAAAGAGACCCAGTACTTC
>TRBD1|NA|TRBJ1-2|TRBV28
CASSPGQGSYGYTF
TGTGCCAGCAGCCCCGGACAGGGTAGCTATGGCTACACCTTC
>TRBD1|NA|TRBJ1-1|TRBV9
CASSLGTGLNTEAFF
TGTGCCAGCAGCCTGGGGACAGGTCTGAACACTGAAGCTTTCTTT
>TRBD2|NA|TRBJ2-7|TRBV6-5
CASSRNSIGLAGEYF
TGTGCCAGCAGTCGAAATTCCATAGGACTAGCGGGAGAATACTTC
>NA|NA|TRBJ2-5|TRBV5-1
CASSLNRAKETQYF
TGCGCCAGCAGCTTGAACAGGGCAAAAGAGACCCAGTACTTC
>NA|NA|TRBJ2-6|TRBV5-4
CASSLDPGSGANVLTF
TGTGCCAGCAGCTTGGACCCAGGGTCTGGGGCCAACGTCCTGACTTTC
>TRBD2|NA|TRBJ2-1|TRBV18
CASSPRETSGSYNEQFF
TGTGCCAGCTCACCCCGCGAGACTAGCGGGTCGTACAATGAGCAGTTCTTC
>TRBD1|NA|TRBJ2-7|TRBV5-1
CASSSGGEGTYEQYF
TGCGCCAGCAGCTCAGGGGGCGAGGGCACCTACGAGCAGTACTTC
>TRBD1|NA|TRBJ1-1|TRBV4-1
CASSQQDRENTEAFF
TGCGCCAGCAGCCAACAGGACAGGGAGAACACTGAAGCTTTCTTT
>TRBD2|NA|TRBJ2-5|TRBV4-1
CASSHPSGRALRTETQYF
TGCGCCAGCAGCCACCCTAGCGGGAGGGCCTTGCGCACAGAGACCCAGTACTTC
>NA|once|TRBJ2-5|TRBV20-1
CSFLGETQYF
TGCAGTTTCCTCGGGGAGACCCAGTACTTC
>TRBD1|NA|TRBJ1-5|TRBV7-6
CASSLAGQGGQPQHF
TGTGCCAGCAGCTTAGCGGGACAGGGTGGTCAGCCCCAGCATTTT
>NA|NA|TRBJ2-3|TRBV28
CASSLTDTQYF
TGTGCCAGCAGTTTAACAGATACGCAGTATTTT
>TRBD2|NA|TRBJ2-1|TRBV28
CASRPTSGRSSEQFF
TGTGCCAGCAGACCGACTAGCGGGAGGAGTAGTGAGCAGTTCTTC
>NA|NA|TRBJ2-3|TRBV19
CASSPFLTDTQYF
TGTGCCAGTAGTCCTTTCCTCACAGATACGCAGTATTTT
>NA|few|TRBJ1-5|TRBV2
CASSQDWGNQPQHF
TGTGCCAGCAGCCAGGACTGGGGCAATCAGCCCCAGCATTTT
>NA|NA|TRBJ2-5|TRBV7-2
CASTLQVLRNQETQYF
TGTGCCAGCACCCTGCAGGTATTAAGAAATCAAGAGACCCAGTACTTC
>TRBD1|NA|TRBJ1-5|TRBV19
CASSVRTGSNQPQHF
TGTGCCAGTAGTGTGAGGACAGGGTCTAATCAGCCCCAGCATTTT
>NA|NA|TRBJ1-5|TRBV19
CASSIMAGDKQPQHF
TGTGCCAGTAGTATAATGGCCGGTGACAAACAGCCCCAGCATTTT
>NA|NA|TRBJ1-2|TRBV20-1
CSANSDTFRTF
TGCAGTGCTAACTCCGACACCTTTCGCACCTTC
>TRBD1|NA|TRBJ1-1|TRBV28
CASSSGGRDTEAFF
TGTGCCAGCAGTTCAGGGGGACGGGACACTGAAGCTTTCTTT
>TRBD1|few|TRBJ1-2|TRBV2
CASSEGNRGPVGYTF
TGTGCCAGCAGTGAAGGGAATAGGGGGCCGGTCGGCTACACCTTC
>NA|NA|TRBJ2-7|TRBV5-1
CASSLEDTFSYEQYF
TGCGCCAGCAGCTTGGAAGACACTTTCTCCTACGAGCAGTACTTC
>NA|NA|TRBJ1-1|TRBV29-1
CSVVGARMNTEAFF
TGCAGCGTTGTTGGGGCCCGTATGAACACTGAAGCTTTCTTT
>NA|NA|TRBJ2-1|TRBV4-2
CASSLGSGGSSYNEQFF
TGTGCCAGCAGCCTTGGTAGCGGAGGGAGCTCCTACAATGAGCAGTTCTTC
>NA|NA|TRBJ1-2|TRBV6-1
CASSPAGGYGYTF
TGTGCCAGCAGCCCCGCGGGTGGGTATGGCTACACCTTC
>NA|medium-sized|TRBJ1-1|TRBV4-1
CASSQVDLVANTEAFF
TGCGCCAGCAGCCAAGTGGATTTGGTCGCGAACACTGAAGCTTTCTTT
>TRBD2|NA|TRBJ2-5|TRBV7-2
CASSPSSGRETQYF
TGTGCCAGCAGCCCGAGTAGCGGGAGGGAGACCCAGTACTTC
>NA|NA|TRBJ2-1|TRBV11-2
CASSLEDLYNEQFF
TGTGCCAGCAGCTTAGAGGATCTGTACAATGAGCAGTTCTTC
>NA|few|TRBJ2-7|TRBV2
CASSPDSRHEQYF
TGTGCCAGCAGTCCTGACTCCCGCCACGAGCAGTACTTC
>NA|NA|TRBJ1-4|TRBV6-1
CASSKRYDEKLFF
TGTGCCAGCAGTAAAAGATATGACGAAAAACTGTTTTTT
>NA|NA|TRBJ2-7|TRBV29-1
CSVEGGTLYEQYF
TGCAGCGTTGAAGGGGGCACCCTCTACGAGCAGTACTTC
>NA|NA|TRBJ2-2|TRBV18
CASSPSTTGELFF
TGTGCCAGCTCACCCTCTACCACCGGGGAGCTGTTTTTT